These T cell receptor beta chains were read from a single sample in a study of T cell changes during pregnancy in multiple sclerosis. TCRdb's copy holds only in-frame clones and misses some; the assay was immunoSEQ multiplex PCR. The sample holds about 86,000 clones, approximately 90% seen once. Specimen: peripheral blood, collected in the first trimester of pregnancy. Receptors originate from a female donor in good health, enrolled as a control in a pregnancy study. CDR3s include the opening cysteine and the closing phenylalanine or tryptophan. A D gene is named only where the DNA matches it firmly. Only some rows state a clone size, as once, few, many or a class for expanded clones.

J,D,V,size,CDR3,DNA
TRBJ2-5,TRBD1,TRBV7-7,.,CASSSVEAGGSAQYF,TGTGCTAGCAGCTCTGTAGAAGCAGGGGGCTCGGCCCAGTACTTC
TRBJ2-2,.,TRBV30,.,CAWSVSGGELFF,TGTGCCTGGAGTGTCTCGGGCGGGGAGCTGTTTTTT
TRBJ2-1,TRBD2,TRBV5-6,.,CASSLESRGGSPQFF,TGTGCCAGCAGCTTGGAGTCGCGGGGAGGGTCGCCGCAGTTCTTC
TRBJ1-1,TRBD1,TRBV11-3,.,CASSRQGRDTEAFF,TGTGCCAGCAGCCGACAGGGCCGGGACACTGAAGCTTTCTTT
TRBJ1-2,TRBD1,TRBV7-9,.,CASSSFAGGGYGYTF,TGTGCCAGCAGCTCCTTCGCAGGGGGCGGCTATGGCTACACCTTC
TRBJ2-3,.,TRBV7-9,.,CASSGAADTQYF,TGTGCCAGCAGCGGGGCCGCAGATACGCAGTATTTT
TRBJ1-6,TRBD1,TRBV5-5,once,CASSFIQGFQGSPLHF,TGTGCCAGCAGCTTTATACAGGGGTTTCAGGGTTCACCCCTCCACTTT
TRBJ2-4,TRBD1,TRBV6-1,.,CASSEFGQGTAKNIQYF,TGTGCCAGCAGTGAATTCGGACAGGGGACGGCCAAAAACATTCAGTACTTC
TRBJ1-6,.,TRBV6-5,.,CASSTTHNNSPLHF,TGTGCCAGCAGCACGACACACAATAATTCACCCCTCCACTTT
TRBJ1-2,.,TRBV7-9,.,CASSPISGGGNYGYTF,TGTGCCAGCAGCCCTATATCGGGAGGGGGTAACTATGGCTACACCTTC
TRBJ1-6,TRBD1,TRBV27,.,CASRYRGGYNSPLHF,TGTGCCAGCAGATACAGGGGGGGATATAATTCACCCCTCCACTTT
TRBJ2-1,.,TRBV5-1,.,CASSRFQRSSYNEQFF,TGCGCCAGCAGCCGATTTCAAAGGAGCTCCTACAATGAGCAGTTCTTC
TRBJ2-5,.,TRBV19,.,CASSQGAPGGQYF,TGTGCCAGTAGTCAGGGCGCTCCAGGCGGCCAGTACTTC
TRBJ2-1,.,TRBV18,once,CASSPPELSEQFF,TGTGCCAGCTCACCACCTGAACTGAGTGAGCAGTTCTTC
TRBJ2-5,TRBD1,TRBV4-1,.,CASSPGQGSKETQYF,TGCGCCAGCAGCCCCGGACAGGGGAGTAAGGAGACCCAGTACTTC
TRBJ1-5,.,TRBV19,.,CASSMKGRGSNQPQHF,TGTGCCAGTAGTATGAAGGGGCGCGGTAGCAATCAGCCCCAGCATTTT
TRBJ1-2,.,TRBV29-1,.,CSVGGVFTGYGYTF,TGCAGCGTTGGGGGCGTGTTTACGGGTTATGGCTACACCTTC
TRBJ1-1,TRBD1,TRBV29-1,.,CSGGGQAVGMVTEAFF,TGCAGCGGGGGGGGACAGGCCGTGGGAATGGTCACTGAAGCTTTCTTT
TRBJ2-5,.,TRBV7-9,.,CASSFVDNSQETQYF,TGTGCCAGCAGCTTTGTGGATAACAGCCAAGAGACCCAGTACTTC
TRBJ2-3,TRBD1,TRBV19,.,CARARQGDDTDTQYF,TGTGCCAGGGCTAGACAGGGCGATGACACAGATACGCAGTATTTT
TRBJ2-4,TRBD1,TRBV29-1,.,CSVNRDRGNIQYF,TGCAGCGTTAACCGGGACAGGGGAAACATTCAGTACTTC
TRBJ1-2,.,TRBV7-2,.,CASSLQGQNYGYTF,TGTGCCAGCAGCTTACAAGGACAGAACTATGGCTACACCTTC
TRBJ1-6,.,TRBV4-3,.,CASSQEFRAGQPLNSPLHF,TGCGCCAGCAGCCAAGAATTTCGAGCGGGGCAACCACTTAATTCACCCCTCCACTTT
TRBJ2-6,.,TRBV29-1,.,CSVAGHRSSGANVLTF,TGCAGCGTTGCTGGACACAGGTCCTCTGGGGCCAACGTCCTGACTTTC
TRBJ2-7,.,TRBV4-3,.,CASSQDIGSIYEQYF,TGCGCCAGCAGCCAAGATATCGGTTCCATTTACGAGCAGTACTTC
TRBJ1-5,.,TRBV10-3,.,CAITGEIYQPQHF,TGTGCCATCACTGGAGAGATTTATCAGCCCCAGCATTTT
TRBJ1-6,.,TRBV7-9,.,CASSLDFTQEDNSPLHF,TGTGCCAGCAGCTTAGATTTTACCCAGGAGGATAATTCACCCCTCCACTTT
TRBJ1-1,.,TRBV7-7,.,CASSPVLNTEAFF,TGTGCTAGCAGCCCCGTCTTGAACACTGAAGCTTTCTTT
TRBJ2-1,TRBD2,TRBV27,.,CASSLSALAGIEQFF,TGTGCCAGCAGTTTATCAGCACTAGCGGGGATTGAGCAGTTCTTC
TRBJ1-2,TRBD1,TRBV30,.,CAVTRGEWYGYTF,TGTGCCGTAACCAGGGGGGAGTGGTATGGCTACACCTTC
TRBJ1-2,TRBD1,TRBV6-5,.,CATQLTGQSAYGYTF,TGTGCCACACAATTGACAGGGCAATCGGCCTATGGCTACACCTTC
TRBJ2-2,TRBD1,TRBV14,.,CASKAGTAGGELFF,TGTGCCAGCAAGGCCGGGACAGCCGGCGGGGAGCTGTTTTTT
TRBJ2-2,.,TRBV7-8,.,CASRGAFTNTGELFF,TGTGCCAGCCGAGGAGCATTTACAAACACCGGGGAGCTGTTTTTT
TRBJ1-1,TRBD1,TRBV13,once,CASSLTQGANTEAFF,TGTGCCAGCAGCCTGACACAGGGGGCGAACACTGAAGCTTTCTTT
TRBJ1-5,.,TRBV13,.,CASSFDWDNNQPQHF,TGTGCCAGCAGCTTCGATTGGGACAACAATCAGCCCCAGCATTTT
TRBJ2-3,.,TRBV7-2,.,CASSFGIELGTQYF,TGTGCCAGCAGCTTCGGGATAGAATTGGGTACGCAGTATTTT
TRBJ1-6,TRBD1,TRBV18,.,CASSPTTQGAGSPLHF,TGTGCCAGCTCACCTACCACCCAGGGGGCAGGCTCACCCCTCCACTTT
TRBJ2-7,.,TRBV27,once,CASSAGTTYEQYF,TGTGCCAGCAGTGCAGGGACAACCTACGAGCAGTACTTC
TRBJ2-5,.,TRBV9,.,CASSVGGPNQETQYF,TGTGCCAGCAGCGTAGGGGGGCCGAACCAAGAGACCCAGTACTTC
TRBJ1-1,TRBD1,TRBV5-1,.,CASRTWTGGDNTEAFF,TGCGCCAGCAGGACTTGGACAGGGGGGGATAACACTGAAGCTTTCTTT
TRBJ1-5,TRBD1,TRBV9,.,CASSRGQTISNQPQHF,TGTGCCAGCAGCCGGGGACAGACGATAAGCAATCAGCCCCAGCATTTT
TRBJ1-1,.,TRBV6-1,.,CASSKTEAFF,TGTGCCAGCAGCAAAACTGAAGCTTTCTTT
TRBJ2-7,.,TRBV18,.,CASSPNRGSSYEQYF,TGTGCCAGCTCACCAAACCGGGGGTCCTCCTACGAGCAGTACTTC
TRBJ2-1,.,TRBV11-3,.,CASSYPWSSEQFF,TGTGCCAGCAGCTACCCTTGGTCGAGCGAGCAGTTCTTC
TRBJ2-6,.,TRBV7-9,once,CASSSPRGSSGANVLTF,TGTGCCAGCAGCTCTCCTAGGGGGAGCTCTGGGGCCAACGTCCTGACTTTC
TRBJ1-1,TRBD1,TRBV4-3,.,CASSHPGTGLNTEAFF,TGCGCCAGCAGCCACCCCGGGACAGGGTTGAACACTGAAGCTTTCTTT
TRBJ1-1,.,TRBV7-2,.,CASSLESGRDAFF,TGTGCCAGCAGCTTAGAGTCCGGGCGGGACGCTTTCTTT
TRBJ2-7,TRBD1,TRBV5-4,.,CASSEGQGREQYF,TGTGCCAGCAGTGAAGGACAGGGCCGGGAGCAGTACTTC
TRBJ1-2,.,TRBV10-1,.,CASSTRTGGHGYTF,TGCGCCAGCAGTACGAGGACGGGAGGACATGGCTACACCTTC
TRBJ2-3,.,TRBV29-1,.,CSVHGGFTDTQYF,TGCAGCGTCCACGGGGGATTCACAGATACGCAGTATTTT
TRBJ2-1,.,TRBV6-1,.,CASSQTGGDHEQFF,TGTGCCAGCAGCCAAACCGGCGGGGATCATGAGCAGTTCTTC
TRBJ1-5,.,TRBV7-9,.,CASSADSPNQPQHF,TGTGCCAGCAGCGCGGACAGCCCCAATCAGCCCCAGCATTTT
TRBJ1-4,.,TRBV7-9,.,CASSLRLGNEKLFF,TGTGCCAGCAGCTTGAGGCTGGGTAACGAAAAACTGTTTTTT
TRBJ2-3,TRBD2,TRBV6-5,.,CASMTSGGADTQYF,TGTGCCAGCATGACTAGCGGGGGGGCGGATACGCAGTATTTT
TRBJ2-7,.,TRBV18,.,CASSPSSPVQQYF,TGTGCCAGCTCACCAAGTTCACCGGTACAGCAGTACTTC
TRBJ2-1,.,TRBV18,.,CASSQRTVINEQFF,TGTGCCAGCTCTCAACGGACAGTGATCAATGAGCAGTTCTTC
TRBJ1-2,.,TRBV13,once,CASSLARGSGYTF,TGTGCCAGCAGCTTAGCCAGGGGAAGTGGCTACACCTTC